This TCR beta chain was retrieved from a study of blood T cell repertoires in COVID-19. Study-level information: The United States, Italy and Spain were the sources of the acute and convalescent COVID-19 samples.

This table comes from immunoSEQ multiplex PCR, and its TCRdb copy is limited to in-frame clones, with some not included. This sample yields about 310,000 clones, of which roughly nine tenths are seen a single time; roughly 10% belongs to the top ten. Cohorts were assigned according to the clinical history that participants reported. In germline, CDR1 is SGHRS, CDR2 YFSETQ. Losses at the gene ends were 0 bases for V and 5 bases for J; bases not matched to a gene: 7. CDR3 length equals 17 residues. This clone was observed a single time. The sample taken for sequencing was PBMCs or T cells enriched from blood (not recorded which). The chain joins TRBV5-1 to TRBJ2-7; the match to TRBD2 covers 14 bases. The TCR was taken from a woman in her twenties or thirties who had recovered from COVID-19. This CDR3 is CASSLAVTSGRADEQYF. CDR3 DNA sequence: TGCGCCAGCAGCTTGGCCGTGACTAGCGGGAGGGCGGACGAGCAGTACTTC.